This T cell receptor beta chain stems from a study of T cell repertoires in cytomegalovirus infection (dated by TCRdb to the late 2010s). With respect to the entire study: Donor HLA type was relevant to the analysis, because carriage of CMV infection together with the matching HLA type was indicated by public TCR beta signatures. The full study reports these points: Carriers of CMV infection plus the relevant HLA type were discriminated by the cumulative frequency of public TCR beta family members in the study cohort and in an independent roughly 370-donor cohort. The ex vivo response was dominated by HLA-C-restricted CMV-specific TCR beta clonotypes, which also provided the single most frequent clonotype in two of eight donors.

The germline V gene (reference sequence) provides CDR1 PRHDT and CDR2 FYEKMQ. The CDR3 measures 16 amino acids from cysteine to phenylalanine. This entry keeps only the CDR3 DNA: 48 bases, framed from base 1. V trim: 5 bases; J trim: 6 bases; unmatched bases: 12. Sequencing relied on an Illumina HiSeq 1500. TCRdb handled the public reads itself, with Q25 trimming in fastp and clone calling in MiXCR, and kept productive beta chains. Identical CDR3 protein sequences are pooled into one entry, listed with their most common genes and DNA. The sample yields 480,000 or so distinct CDR3 sequences; about 11% were counted once. The ten largest clonotypes hold roughly a tenth of the sample. Remarks on this clonotype: Its antigen is not yet known. Base-call qualities are not available, and no considerably larger clone is one nucleotide away.

This receptor was identified in a human donor in good health (CMV status not recorded). Some clones in this sample may be carry-over from other donors' samples. Input material: PBMCs. This chain is built from TRBV13 and TRBJ2-2, with 7 junctional bases fitting TRBD1. The CDR3: CASSLRTGWGAGELFF. The DNA sequence follows: TGTGCCAGCAGCCTCCGGACAGGATGGGGAGCCGGGGAGCTGTTTTTT.